A selection of T cell receptor beta chains follows, all from one sample in a study of Graves' ophthalmopathy and Graves' hyperthyroidism. TCRdb processed the multiplex PCR reads anew with MiXCR; each CDR3 protein has one entry. The table has hundreds of thousands of distinct CDR3 sequences, roughly 21% seen once; the top ten hold more than 2.5%. The sequencing input was peripheral blood. Receptors were obtained from a woman younger than 35 with stable Graves' hyperthyroidism. CDR3s leave out the opening cysteine and the closing phenylalanine or tryptophan. Each record gives: D gene, V gene, J gene, CDR3 protein. A D gene is named only where the DNA matches it firmly.

>TRBD1|TRBV4-2|TRBJ1-1
ASSREGQVTEAF
>-|TRBV7-3|TRBJ2-2
ASSLSGFGELF
>TRBD1|TRBV12-3/TRBV12-4|TRBJ2-7
ASSSRQGHHEQY
>TRBD1|TRBV5-1|TRBJ1-2
ASSPTGGPNYGYT
>-|TRBV5-1|TRBJ2-7
ASSLVAEPYEQY
>-|TRBV6-1|TRBJ1-1
ASSEMMEGEAF
>TRBD1|TRBV20-1|TRBJ2-7
SARAPGTALLHIDYEQY
>-|TRBV11-2|TRBJ1-3
ASSLESGSGNTIY
>-|TRBV6-1|TRBJ1-1
ASLPGHIITEAC
>TRBD1|TRBV30|TRBJ2-5
AWSGTAQETQY
>-|TRBV6-1|TRBJ1-3
ASIRDSGNTIY
>-|TRBV4-2|TRBJ2-5
ASSQGTRGETQY
>TRBD2|TRBV15|TRBJ2-2
ATGLAAGGELF
>-|TRBV6-1|TRBJ1-3
ASSQAAGNTIY
>-|TRBV9|TRBJ2-7
ASSVGQSDYEQY
>-|TRBV7-2|TRBJ2-5
ASSFRQVAETQY
>-|TRBV5-8|TRBJ1-1
ASSLPHLNTEAF
>-|TRBV12-3/TRBV12-4|TRBJ1-5
ASNMGGRRQPQH
>-|TRBV30|TRBJ2-2
AWSPRGTGELF
>-|TRBV19|TRBJ1-5
ASSIARQSNQPQH
>TRBD2|TRBV6-1|TRBJ2-7
ASKDQELAGYEQY
>-|TRBV12-3/TRBV12-4|TRBJ2-7
ASSGRFNYEQY
>-|TRBV30|TRBJ2-7
AWTRASYEQY
>TRBD1|TRBV30|TRBJ2-5
AWRDREGETRY
>TRBD2|TRBV13|TRBJ2-7
ASSLGGLAGGPEQY
>TRBD1|TRBV6-1|TRBJ2-2
ASRARDSNTGELF
>TRBD2|TRBV30|TRBJ2-7
AWSGGGEQY
>-|TRBV6-1|TRBJ1-2
ASSERGHLKSNYGYT
>-|TRBV20-1|TRBJ1-2
SARDRDGYT
>TRBD2|TRBV6-5|TRBJ2-2
ASSPTSGIRELF
>TRBD2|TRBV19|TRBJ2-5
ASSHTRTSGGETQY
>TRBD1|TRBV6-1|TRBJ1-1
ASSLRTGGNTEAF
>TRBD1|TRBV28|TRBJ1-2
ASRPQGAVYGYT
>TRBD1|TRBV2|TRBJ2-7
ASSEGRTGVHEQY
>TRBD1|TRBV18|TRBJ2-7
AISTRTGQYEQY
>-|TRBV12-3/TRBV12-4|TRBJ1-6
ASGGGAHSPLH
>-|TRBV20-1|TRBJ2-5
SAGGGPKGETQY
>-|TRBV19|TRBJ1-5
ASSEGEGQPQH
>-|TRBV2|TRBJ1-1
ASSGGLNTEAF
>TRBD2|TRBV7-2|TRBJ2-7
ASSSQASGYYEQY
>TRBD1|TRBV6-2/TRBV6-3|TRBJ2-7
ASSYSVRDRGSEQY
>TRBD2|TRBV20-1|TRBJ2-5
SAGVTSGTLTAGTQY
>TRBD2|TRBV20-1|TRBJ2-7
SAAPTSGGFSYEQY
>TRBD1|TRBV13|TRBJ2-4
ASSYDRGDIQY
>TRBD1|TRBV27|TRBJ1-2
ASSLAGGHYGYT
>-|TRBV12-3/TRBV12-4|TRBJ2-5
ASSLEAPPSETQY
>-|TRBV24-1|TRBJ2-3
ATSVMRGDSTDTQY
>-|TRBV27|TRBJ1-5
ASSRGRRNQPQH
>-|TRBV6-2/TRBV6-3|TRBJ2-7
ASSYQTFEQY
>-|TRBV4-1|TRBJ2-7
ASSGRVGSSYEQY
>TRBD2|TRBV3-1|TRBJ2-5
ASSQKGTSGYQETQY
>TRBD2|TRBV20-1|TRBJ2-2
SATTSPGELF
>-|TRBV28|TRBJ1-2
ASKDQGFSYT
>-|TRBV7-2|TRBJ2-7
ASSYRDPGEEQY
>-|TRBV28|TRBJ1-5
AVQDSNQPQH
>TRBD1|TRBV5-1|TRBJ2-7
ASSGGQGRYYEQY
>TRBD2|TRBV7-8|TRBJ2-2
ASSSRGLAWNTGELF
>-|TRBV4-3|TRBJ2-6
ASSQDFVSGANVLT